This paragraph reports one T cell receptor beta chain. Its antigen remains unknown. This sample is drawn from a study of OX40 agonist ivuxolimab in advanced cancers. Study-level background: It was ivuxolimab, an agonistic anti-OX40 (CD134) antibody, that patients were treated with. Findings and caveats of the study: No determination was made of the antigen specificity of the expanded peripheral T cells. Among the lowest levels of clonal expansion were found in partial responders at 0.1-3.0 mg/kg. In CD8+ T cells, expanded clones were on average more numerous than in CD4+.

CDR1 is LGHNA, CDR2 YNFKEQ, per germline. This CDR3 has 14 amino acids. V was trimmed by 4 bases and J by 2 bases, leaving 12 bases between them. Repertoires were generated with immunoSEQ multiplex PCR, while TCRdb's copy carries only in-frame clones and drops some. The sample lists about 78,000 clones, roughly 92% occurring once. This receptor was taken from an adult with an advanced solid tumor such as melanoma, head and neck, liver or kidney cancer. The sample in question was CD4+ or CD8+ T cells sorted from blood, obtained in a trial of the OX40 agonist ivuxolimab. The chain links TRBV4-2 to TRBJ2-7; the D gene is possibly TRBD1 (7 bases). CDR3 region: CASSRGDRPYEQYF. CDR3 DNA: TGTGCCAGCAGCCGGGGGGACAGACCCTACGAGCAGTACTTC.